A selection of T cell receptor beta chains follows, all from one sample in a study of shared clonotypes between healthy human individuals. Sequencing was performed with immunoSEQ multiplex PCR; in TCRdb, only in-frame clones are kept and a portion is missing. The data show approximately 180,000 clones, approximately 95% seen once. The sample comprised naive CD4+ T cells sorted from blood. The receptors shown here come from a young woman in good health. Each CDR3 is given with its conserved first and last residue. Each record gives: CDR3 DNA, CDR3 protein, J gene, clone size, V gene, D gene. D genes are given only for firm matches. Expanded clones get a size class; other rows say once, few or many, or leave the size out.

TGTGCCAGCAGCTCCAGGGGCGGACACCAAAACACTGAAGCTTTCTTT CASSSRGGHQNTEAFF TRBJ1-1 once TRBV7-7 -
TGTGCCACCAGCACCCGGGTCCCTGGTGAGCAGTACTTC CATSTRVPGEQYF TRBJ2-7 - TRBV15 -
TGCGCCAGCTTGAATGAAAAACTGTTTTTT CASLNEKLFF TRBJ1-4 - TRBV23-1 -
TGTGCCAGCAGCTACACGACAGGGGGATCCTACAATGAGCAGTTCTTC CASSYTTGGSYNEQFF TRBJ2-1 - TRBV5-6 TRBD1
TGTGCCAGCCTCGGGACAGGGCGTTTAGAAAAACTGTTTTTT CASLGTGRLEKLFF TRBJ1-4 - TRBV19 TRBD1
TGTGCCAGTAGGGACAGTACATTGAACACCGGGGAGCTGTTTTTT CASRDSTLNTGELFF TRBJ2-2 once TRBV19 -
TGTGCCAGCAGTTTATTTGGCCATGGCTACACCTTC CASSLFGHGYTF TRBJ1-2 - TRBV28 -
TGTGCCAGCAGTTTAAGGCTGAATAGAGGTGTCTACGAGCAGTACTTC CASSLRLNRGVYEQYF TRBJ2-7 - TRBV27 -
TGTGCCGTACAGGGATTCTATGGCTACACCTTC CAVQGFYGYTF TRBJ1-2 - TRBV28 -
TGTGCCAGCAGCCAGAGCGGGAGTGTCGGCGAGCAGTACTTC CASSQSGSVGEQYF TRBJ2-7 once TRBV27 TRBD2